The 11 T cell receptor beta chains reported below all come from one sample, sequenced in a study of cytomegalovirus exposure and HLA in healthy donors (dated by TCRdb to between 2016 and 2019). Libraries were constructed by the immunoSEQ multiplex PCR assay. Imported from immuneACCESS, the table was reduced by TCRdb to in-frame sequences with V and J called. These copies leave out some clones; in studies compared against another copy, an unresolved V gene accounts for under half, and the cause of the remainder is not known. Present in this sample are 55,000 to 75,000 clones, around 95% of which were seen just once. The ten largest clones capture roughly 1.4% of the sample. Sequencing was performed on PBMCs. The receptors here all came from a man younger than 35 in good health and CMV-seropositive.

V and J are TRBV4-1 and TRBJ2-1; D might be TRBD2 (6 bases). The length of the CDR3 is 14 residues. CDR1 is MGHRA, CDR2 YSYEKL, per germline. V gave up 3 bases and J gave up 5 bases, with 11 bases separating them. Here the CDR3 reads CASSQAGTHNEQFF. The CDR3 DNA sequence: TGCGCCAGCAGCCAGGCCGGGACTCACAATGAGCAGTTCTTC.

This chain uses TRBV5-1 with TRBJ1-2; 8 bases align to TRBD1. Per the germline V gene, CDR1 is SGHRS and CDR2 is YFSETQ. V lost 0 bases to trimming and J lost 4 bases; unmatched junction nucleotides: 5. There are 15 residues in the CDR3. The CDR3: CASSLGQGAGYGYTF. The DNA for the CDR3 is TGCGCCAGCAGCTTGGGGCAGGGGGCTGGCTATGGCTACACCTTC.

The genes are TRBV7-8 and TRBJ2-3, with TRBD2 matching over 10 bases. Germline V gene data show CDR1 as SGHVS and CDR2 as FQNEAQ. The CDR3 length is 13 residues. V lost 4 bases, J lost 12 bases, and 7 bases stayed unmatched. CDR3 region: CASSSKSGRAQYF. In nucleotides, the CDR3 is TGTGCCAGCAGCTCTAAGAGCGGGAGGGCTCAGTATTTT.

Within the sample, this clone is medium-sized. V gene TRBV30 combines with J gene TRBJ1-1; D gene uncertain. This CDR3 is 13 amino acids long. In germline, CDR1 is GTSNPN, CDR2 SVGIG (reference sequence). V was cut by 4 bases and J by 1 base, with 10 bases left in between. The CDR3 sequence is CAWTRPPNTEAFF. For the CDR3, the DNA is TGTGCCTGGACTAGGCCACCGAACACTGAAGCTTTCTTT.

The V and J genes are TRBV29-1 and TRBJ2-1; TRBD1 matches at 7 bases. V shed 5 bases, J shed 0 bases, and the junction held 10 bases outside the gene matches. The CDR3 is made up of 16 amino acids. Per the germline V gene, CDR1 is SQVTM and CDR2 is ANQGSEA. In nucleotides, the CDR3 is TGCAGCGTTTCTGACAGGGCCGGATCCTCCTACAATGAGCAGTTCTTC. Encoded protein: CSVSDRAGSSYNEQFF.

V is TRBV5-4 and J is TRBJ2-3, with D tentatively TRBD2 (6 bases). This CDR3 contains 16 residues. Germline CDR1 and CDR2: SGHNT and YYREEE (reference sequence). V gave up 3 bases and J gave up 0 bases, with 14 bases separating them. The CDR3 DNA reads TGTGCCAGCAGCTCTGGGGGGACCTCTAGCACAGATACGCAGTATTTT. Its protein is CASSSGGTSSTDTQYF.

The V gene is TRBV5-1, the J gene TRBJ2-3; 11 bases are a match to TRBD2. The CDR3 is 15 residues long. Trimming at V came to 2 bases and at J to 6 bases, leaving 5 bases not matched to a gene. Germline V gene lookup returns CDR1 SGHRS and CDR2 YFSETQ. The CDR3, as DNA: TGCGCCAGCAGCTTTAGCGGGGGGGCCGGGGATACGCAGTATTTT. This translates into CASSFSGGAGDTQYF.

The gene calls are TRBV19 and TRBJ1-2, with TRBD1 matching 11 bases. CDR1 LNHDA and CDR2 SQIVND come from the germline V gene (reference sequence). This CDR3 has 14 residues. J gave up 5 bases and V 7 bases, and 6 bases lay outside the gene matches. The CDR3 is CASMGTGGIYGYTF. The DNA for the CDR3 is TGTGCCAGTATGGGGACAGGGGGAATATATGGCTACACCTTC.

The chain is built from TRBV18 and TRBJ1-3; the match to TRBD1 covers 7 bases. The CDR3 covers 15 residues. V lost 3 bases, J lost 8 bases, and 10 bases stayed unmatched. Germline loops: CDR1 KGHSH, CDR2 LQKENI. CDR3 residues: CASSPLTGVQDTIYF. CDR3 in DNA: TGTGCCAGCTCACCTCTTACAGGGGTCCAGGACACCATATATTTT.

The chain is built from TRBV28 and TRBJ1-1, with D maybe TRBD1 (5 bases). Germline V gene lookup returns CDR1 MDHEN and CDR2 SYDVKM. V was pared by 6 bases and J by 7 bases, with 9 bases between. This CDR3 is 11 amino acids long. This CDR3 reads CASRRDFEAFF. Written as DNA, the CDR3 is TGTGCCAGCAGACGGGACTTTGAAGCTTTCTTT. The variable domain in full, completed from reference TRBV28 and TRBJ1-1, reads DVKVTQSSRYLVKRTGEKVFLECVQDMDHENMFWYRQDPGLGLRLIYFSYDVKMKEKGDIPEGYSVSREKKERFSLILESASTNQTSMYLCASRRDFEAFFGQGTRLTVV.

This clone was seen more than once but under ten times. V usage is TRBV9 and J usage is TRBJ1-6; 9 bases are a match to TRBD1. The V gene's germline CDR1 is SGDLS and CDR2 YYNGEE. CDR3 length equals 16 residues. With V trimmed by 3 bases and J by 8 bases, 9 bases remained unmatched. The DNA for the CDR3 is TGTGCCAGCAGCGACACCGGGACAGGGATTGATTCACCCCTCCACTTT. Amino acids: CASSDTGTGIDSPLHF.